Below are 8 T cell receptor beta chains sequenced from a single sample in a study of monozygotic twins with inflammatory bowel disease. TCRdb processed the 5' RACE reads again and assigns one entry to each CDR3 protein, with no DNA. This sample contains over 350,000 distinct CDR3 sequences. The specimen was blood. The receptors shown here come from a human donor with ulcerative colitis or Crohn's disease, or a healthy co-twin of an affected twin (not recorded which).

This chain uses TRBV7-2 with TRBJ1-4; no DNA is available, so the TRBD1 call from TCRdb remains unchecked. Germline CDR1 SGHTA, CDR2 FQGNSA. The CDR3 loop spans 15 amino acids. CDR3 protein: CASSAPEAYNEKLFF.

The chain is built from TRBV6-2 or TRBV6-3 and TRBJ2-1; TCRdb's D call, TRBD1, is unchecked because there is no DNA. The CDR3 has 22 amino acids. Germline lookup yields CDR1 MNHEY and CDR2 SVGEGT. This CDR3 reads CASSYLYPLSELTRGTYNEQFF.

The chain is built from TRBV7-6 and TRBJ1-4; TCRdb proposes TRBD1, but this gene call is untestable without DNA. Germline V gene lookup returns CDR1 SGHVS and CDR2 FNYEAQ. CDR3 size: 15 residues. The CDR3 loop is CASSLAGQRNEKLFF.

The rearrangement joins TRBV28 to TRBJ2-5; as DNA is missing, the TRBD1 call by TCRdb cannot be tested. Germline CDR1 reads MDHEN; CDR2 reads SYDVKM. The CDR3 runs to 15 residues. CDR3 region: CASIVGTGGRETQYF.

The chain joins TRBV9 to TRBJ1-4; checking the TCRdb D call of TRBD1 is not possible without DNA. The CDR3 spans 16 residues. The germline CDR1 and CDR2 sequences are SGDLS and YYNGEE. The CDR3 sequence is CASSVDRGGSNEKLFF.

CDR3 loop: CASSQVTGNYGYTF. The V gene is TRBV3-1, the J gene TRBJ1-2; the TCRdb D gene call, TRBD1, has no DNA to confirm it. Germline loops: CDR1 LGHDT, CDR2 YNNKEL (reference sequence). This CDR3 is 14 amino acids long.

The V and J genes are TRBV4-1 and TRBJ2-5. Germline CDR1 MGHRA, CDR2 YSYEKL. There are 14 residues in the CDR3. The CDR3 is CASSQDVGVETQYF.

The V call is TRBV10-3, the J call TRBJ2-1; the D call from TCRdb, TRBD2, cannot be confirmed without DNA. This CDR3 region has 13 residues. Looked up from germline, CDR1 is ENHRY and CDR2 is SYGVKD. The CDR3 here is CAISGGAHNEQFF.